A selection of T cell receptor beta chains follows, all from one sample in a study of Graves' ophthalmopathy and Graves' hyperthyroidism. TCRdb called the multiplex PCR reads again in MiXCR, with one record for every CDR3 protein. Of approximately 640,000 distinct CDR3 sequences listed, about two fifths are singletons. The sample consisted of peripheral blood. These receptors were collected from an adult man with Graves' ophthalmopathy. CDR3s include the opening cysteine and the closing phenylalanine or tryptophan. A D gene is named only where the DNA matches it firmly. Clone size is shown for a subset of rows, as once, few, many or a class of expanded clone.

clone_size	d_call	v_call	j_call	cdr3_nt	cdr3_aa
.	.	TRBV7-7	TRBJ2-7	TGTGCTAGAGATATCGGCAGGGGCGAGCAGTACTTC	CARDIGRGEQYF
many	TRBD1	TRBV19	TRBJ2-7	TGTGCCAGTAGTAGATCCGGGACAGGGGACTCCTACGAGCAGTACTTC	CASSRSGTGDSYEQYF
many	.	TRBV7-3	TRBJ2-5	TGTGCCAGCAGCTTAGGCGACAGGAACCAAGAGACCCAGTACTTC	CASSLGDRNQETQYF
.	.	TRBV5-1	TRBJ2-3	TGCGCCAGCACCACAGGGATGGATACGCAGTATTTT	CASTTGMDTQYF
many	.	TRBV7-9	TRBJ2-5	TGTGCCAGCAGCCCGCTGGGACCGAGCAAAGAGACCCAGTACTTC	CASSPLGPSKETQYF
.	.	TRBV2	TRBJ1-1	TGTGCCAGCAGCCGGCCGGGACAACACACTGAAGCTTTCTTT	CASSRPGQHTEAFF
.	TRBD2	TRBV10-2	TRBJ2-5	TGCGCCAGCAGTGAGTCGACTAGCGGGGTGCAAGAGACCCAGTACTTC	CASSESTSGVQETQYF
.	.	TRBV7-2	TRBJ2-1	TGCGCCAGCAGCTTGCGACAGAGCTCCTACAATGAGCAGTTCTTC	CASSLRQSSYNEQFF
.	TRBD2	TRBV6-1	TRBJ2-7	TGTGCCAGCACAGAGCGGGGGAGCTACGAGCAGTACTTC	CASTERGSYEQYF
few	.	TRBV5-1	TRBJ1-1	TGCGCCAGCAGCCTGGGGGACTTACAGAACACTGAAGCTTTCTTT	CASSLGDLQNTEAFF
.	TRBD1	TRBV10-3	TRBJ2-7	TGTGCCACCAGACAGGGAACTCGTATGAATTTC	CATRQGTRMNF
many	.	TRBV7-9	TRBJ2-2	TGTGCCAGCAGCTTAGCTCCGGGGCAGAACACCGGGGAGCTGTTTTTT	CASSLAPGQNTGELFF
.	TRBD2	TRBV6-5	TRBJ2-7	TGTGCCAGCAGTAGACTAGCGGTAAGCTCCTACGAGCAGTACTTC	CASSRLAVSSYEQYF
many	.	TRBV15	TRBJ2-2	TGTGCCACCAGCAGAGATTTGAGTAGCGTCACCGGGGAGCTGTTTTTT	CATSRDLSSVTGELFF
many	TRBD1	TRBV29-1	TRBJ1-3	TGCAGCGTTGAAGGACAGGGGATTGGAAACACCATATATTTT	CSVEGQGIGNTIYF
.	.	TRBV7-3	TRBJ2-2	TGTGCCAGCAGCTCCACGCGGGGGCCGGGTGCCGGGGAGCTGTTTTTT	CASSSTRGPGAGELFF
.	.	TRBV5-6	TRBJ1-2	TGTGCCAGCCGAGGGGTCTTAGGCTATGGCTACACCTTC	CASRGVLGYGYTF
many	.	TRBV20-1	TRBJ1-3	TGCAGTGCCACGGCAGGCTCTGGAAACACCATATATTTT	CSATAGSGNTIYF
.	TRBD1	TRBV7-2	TRBJ1-1	TGTGCCAGCAGACCGCCCTTCGGACAGGGAACTGAAGCTTTCTTT	CASRPPFGQGTEAFF
many	.	TRBV29-1	TRBJ2-7	TGCAGCGTTGCGACATCACAGGTGGGCTACGAGCAGTACTTC	CSVATSQVGYEQYF
many	.	TRBV5-1	TRBJ1-6	TGCGCCAGCAGCTTGGGGACCCTAGGGGATTCACCCCTCCACTTT	CASSLGTLGDSPLHF
many	.	TRBV2	TRBJ1-1	TGTGCCAGCATTTCAGGGTCTGAAGCTTTCTTT	CASISGSEAFF
.	TRBD1	TRBV15	TRBJ1-1	TGTGCCACCAGCAGAGATTTAAAGAGGGGGACAGCGAACACTGAAGCTTTCTTT	CATSRDLKRGTANTEAFF
many	.	TRBV24-1	TRBJ2-2	TGTGCCACCAGTGACCCCGGGACATATAACACCGGGGAGCTGTTTTTT	CATSDPGTYNTGELFF
.	.	TRBV25-1	TRBJ1-2	TGTGCCGGCAGTAGGGACCGGGGGAACTATGGCTACACCTTC	CAGSRDRGNYGYTF
many	.	TRBV7-7	TRBJ2-7	TGTGCCAGCAGTCCTATGGGGTGGGAAGACGAGCAGTACTTC	CASSPMGWEDEQYF
few	.	TRBV12-5	TRBJ1-5	TGTGCTAGTGGTTTGGAGGGTTGGAATCAGCCCCAGCATTTT	CASGLEGWNQPQHF